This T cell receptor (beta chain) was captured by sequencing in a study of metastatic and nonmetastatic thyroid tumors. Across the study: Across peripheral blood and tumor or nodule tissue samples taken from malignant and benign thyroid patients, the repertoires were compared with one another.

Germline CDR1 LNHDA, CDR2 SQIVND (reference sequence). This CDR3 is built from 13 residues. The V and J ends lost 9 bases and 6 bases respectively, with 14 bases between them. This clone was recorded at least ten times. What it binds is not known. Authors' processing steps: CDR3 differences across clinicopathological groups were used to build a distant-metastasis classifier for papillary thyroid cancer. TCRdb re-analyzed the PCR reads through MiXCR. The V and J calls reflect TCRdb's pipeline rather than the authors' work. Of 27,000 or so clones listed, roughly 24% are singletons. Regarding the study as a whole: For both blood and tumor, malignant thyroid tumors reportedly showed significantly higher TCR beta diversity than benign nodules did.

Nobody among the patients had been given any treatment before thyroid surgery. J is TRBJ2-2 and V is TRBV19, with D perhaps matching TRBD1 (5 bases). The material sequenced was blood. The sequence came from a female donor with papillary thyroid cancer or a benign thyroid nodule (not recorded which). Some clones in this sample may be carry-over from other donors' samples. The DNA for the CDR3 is TGTGCCAGCACAACAGGAGTGGCCGGGGAGCTGTTTTTT. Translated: CASTTGVAGELFF. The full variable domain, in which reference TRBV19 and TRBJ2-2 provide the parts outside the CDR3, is DGGITQSPKYLFRKEGQNVTLSCEQNLNHDAMYWYRQDPGQGLRLIYYSQIVNDFQKGDIAEGYSVSREKKESFPLTVTSAQKNPTAFYLCASTTGVAGELFFGEGSRLTVL.